The 14 T cell receptor beta chains reported below all come from one sample, sequenced in a study of CD8+ T cells in alopecia areata. RNA extraction was followed by reverse transcription into cDNA, which acted as the sequencing template. TCRdb keeps only in-frame clones here, not all; method: immunoSEQ multiplex PCR. The sample shows 200,000 to 250,000 clones, 50% to 60% of them seen only once. Treatment meaning: oral pan-JAK inhibitor, 5-10 mg twice daily. The input for sequencing was CD4+ T cells sorted from blood, taken at week 4, from a patient treated with tofacitinib. The receptors originated from a human donor with alopecia areata.

There are many counts of this clone. CDR3 nucleotide sequence: TGCGCCAGCAGCCAATGGGGGACCTCCTACGAGCAGTACTTC. This translates into CASSQWGTSYEQYF. The chain carries TRBV4-3 and TRBJ2-7, with D perhaps given as TRBD1 or TRBD2 (5 bases each). Between the trimmed V and J ends, which lost 2 bases and 0 bases, there was a span of 8 bases. The CDR3 extends over 14 amino acids. CDR1 and CDR2 (germline): LGHNA, YSLEER.

V gene TRBV4-1 combines with J gene TRBJ1-2, with 7 bases lining up with TRBD1. After removal of 5 bases from V and 3 bases from J, the junction contained 9 bases not matched to a gene. This CDR3 has 15 residues. CDR1 and CDR2 (germline): MGHRA, YSYEKL. The CDR3 region is CASSTGLQGHYGYTF. CDR3 coding DNA: TGCGCCAGCAGCACCGGCTTACAGGGGCACTATGGCTACACCTTC.

The chain is built from TRBV29-1 and TRBJ2-7; 7 bases fit TRBD2. The germline CDR1 and CDR2 sequences are SQVTM and ANQGSEA. J was trimmed by 5 bases and V by 4 bases; bases with no gene match: 8. The CDR3 is 13 residues long. CDR3 protein: CSVVGRGGNEQYF. The CDR3 DNA is TGCAGCGTTGTAGGTAGGGGAGGGAACGAGCAGTACTTC.

The chain joins TRBV10-3 to TRBJ1-2; D is unclear. Germline values: CDR1 ENHRY, CDR2 SYGVKD. The CDR3 consists of 15 residues. Trimming removed 0 bases at V and 4 bases at J, with 12 bases between. The DNA of the CDR3 is TGTGCCATCAGTGAGTCGAAGGGTTACGGCTATGGCTACACCTTC. Residues: CAISESKGYGYGYTF.

The CDR3 spells CSVAGPVNNEQFF. DNA of the CDR3: TGCAGCGTTGCTGGCCCAGTAAACAATGAGCAGTTCTTC. The chain recombines TRBV29-1 with TRBJ2-1; D call uncertain. V was trimmed by 4 bases and J by 5 bases, leaving 12 bases between them. Germline V gives CDR1 SQVTM, CDR2 ANQGSEA. The CDR3 contains 13 residues.

The chain combines TRBV5-1 with TRBJ1-2; 11 nucleotides agree with TRBD1. Germline lookup yields CDR1 SGHRS and CDR2 YFSETQ. The J segment lost 8 bases and the V segment lost 4 bases, leaving 7 bases of the junction unmatched. CDR3 size: 14 residues. CDR3 sequence reads: CASSGGQGAGGYTF. CDR3 nucleotide sequence: TGCGCCAGCAGCGGTGGACAGGGGGCTGGCGGCTACACCTTC. The full variable domain, with the rest looked up from reference TRBV5-1 and TRBJ1-2, is KAGVTQTPRYLIKTRGQQVTLSCSPISGHRSVSWYQQTPGQGLQFLFEYFSETQRNKGNFPGRFSGRQFSNSRSEMNVSTLELGDSALYLCASSGGQGAGGYTFGSGTRLTVV.

The rearrangement joins TRBV6-1 to TRBJ1-1; D might be TRBD1 (5 bases). Germline V CDR1 and CDR2: MNHNS, SASEGT. The CDR3 length is 12 residues. Trimming took off 9 bases at V and 4 bases at J, with 12 bases between the two ends. The CDR3 is CASRDGSTEAFF. The CDR3 bases are TGTGCCAGTAGGGACGGGAGCACTGAAGCTTTCTTT.

V and J are TRBV7-2 and TRBJ2-1; 11 bases map to TRBD2. With 1 base clipped from V and 7 bases from J, the junction kept 6 bases outside the gene matches. CDR3 length equals 16 residues. CDR1 and CDR2 (germline): SGHTA, FQGNSA. The CDR3 nucleotides read TGTGCCAGCAGCTTAGGGCTAGCGGGGGGCCTTAATGAGCAGTTCTTC. Its translation: CASSLGLAGGLNEQFF.

The J gene is TRBJ1-5, the V gene TRBV2, with D unclear. Germline V gives CDR1 SNHLY, CDR2 FYNNEI. The CDR3 extends over 14 amino acids. V shed 6 bases and J shed 3 bases, with 12 bases lying between them. The CDR3 here is CASRRTEVNQPQHF. The CDR3 nucleotides are TGTGCCAGCAGGAGGACTGAGGTCAATCAGCCCCAGCATTTT.

This clone was picked up a small number of times. The chain recombines TRBV18 with TRBJ1-1; tentatively, D is TRBD1 (6 bases). Germline V gene data show CDR1 as KGHSH and CDR2 as LQKENI. Trimming removed 3 bases from V and 5 bases from J, with 13 bases in between. CDR3 length: 14 amino acids. CDR3 nucleotides: TGTGCCAGCTCACCCCGACAGGTTATAACTGAAGCTTTCTTT. Protein product: CASSPRQVITEAFF. The full variable domain, rest sourced from reference TRBV18 and TRBJ1-1, is NAGVMQNPRHLVRRRGQEARLRCSPMKGHSHVYWYRQLPEEGLKFMVYLQKENIIDESGMPKERFSAEFPKEGPSILRIQQVVRGDSAAYFCASSPRQVITEAFFGQGTRLTVV.

This chain joins TRBV29-1 and TRBJ2-1, with D maybe TRBD1 (6 bases). CDR1 is SQVTM, CDR2 ANQGSEA, per germline. This CDR3 has 13 amino acids. V shed 3 bases and J shed 5 bases, with 11 bases lying between them. CDR3 sequence: CSVDIGTHNEQFF. The CDR3 DNA reads TGCAGCGTTGATATAGGGACACACAATGAGCAGTTCTTC.

The J gene is TRBJ1-4, the V gene TRBV6-5; 8 bases fit TRBD1. Trimming cost V 6 bases and J 8 bases; bases outside gene matches: 8. Germline CDR1 and CDR2: MNHEY and SVGAGI. The CDR3 spans 14 residues. DNA for the CDR3: TGTGCCAGCAGCTCTGACAGGGGTGACGAAAAACTGTTTTTT. Encoded protein: CASSSDRGDEKLFF.

The chain has TRBV25-1 and TRBJ1-6, with D unresolved. The CDR3 has 15 residues. The V end lost 4 bases, the J end lost 9 bases, and 16 bases lay between the germline ends. Germline assignment: CDR1 MGHDK and CDR2 SYGVNS. CDR3 in amino acids: CASSVSKIGGSPLHF. CDR3 bases: TGTGCCAGCAGTGTTTCAAAAATCGGTGGTTCACCCCTCCACTTT. The variable domain in full, completed from reference TRBV25-1 and TRBJ1-6, reads EADIYQTPRYLVIGTGKKITLECSQTMGHDKMYWYQQDPGMELHLIHYSYGVNSTEKGDLSSESTVSRIRTEHFPLTLESARPSHTSQYLCASSVSKIGGSPLHFGNGTRLTVT.

To note about this clone: The sample holds other DNA sequences that translate to the same CDR3. The V call is TRBV30, the J call TRBJ1-2; TRBD1 aligns across 7 bases. V was clipped by 2 bases and J by 5 bases; unmatched bases: 5. The germline CDR1 and CDR2 sequences are GTSNPN and SVGIG (reference sequence). The CDR3 covers 13 residues. The DNA for the CDR3 is TGTGCCTGGAGTCGCACAGGGGATTATGGCTACACCTTC. The encoded protein is CAWSRTGDYGYTF.